Detailed here is one T cell receptor beta chain. Its antigen is still unknown. The study ran its PCR with 60 Vbeta and 13 Jbeta primers. In the original workflow: Later, 65 million to 85 million unique TCR beta chains were counted in an analysis, and some 10 million of them were shared. The repertoire was sequenced with immunoSEQ multiplex PCR; TCRdb's copy has only in-frame clones and lacks some. The V and J calls and clone size were taken over from that table, and D and trimming were inferred from the DNA. Here the sample spans fewer than 250,000 clones, approximately 88% being singletons. The sample belongs to a study of cytomegalovirus exposure and HLA in healthy donors. Study-level information: An earlier analysis found around 100 million unique TCR beta sequences from 150 million to 200 million T cells.

Germline lookup yields CDR1 MGHRA and CDR2 YSYEKL. This CDR3 comprises 20 residues. With 0 bases removed from V and 4 bases from J, the gap between germline ends came to 25 bases. Whole-study findings and limits: Earlier findings revealed that most TCR beta V segments proved productive either about 90% or about 30% of the time.

This TCR derives from a boy younger than 10 in good health and CMV-seronegative. Sequenced sample: PBMCs. The rearrangement joins TRBV4-1 to TRBJ1-3; D possibly corresponds to TRBD1 (5 bases). DNA of the CDR3: TGCGCCAGCAGCCAAGAAATCCTGGTTGACGTACAAGGGGCCGGAAACACCATATATTTT. Amino acid sequence: CASSQEILVDVQGAGNTIYF.